Listed below are T cell receptor beta chains from one sample, sequenced in a study of blood T cell repertoires in COVID-19. The method was immunoSEQ multiplex PCR; TCRdb's version includes in-frame clones alone and lacks a portion of them. The table includes some 400,000 clones, 80% to 95% detected once. Sequencing was carried out using PBMCs or T cells enriched from blood (not recorded which). These receptors were taken from a woman between 40 and 55 years old who had been exposed to COVID-19. CDR3s include the opening cysteine and the closing phenylalanine or tryptophan. A D gene is named only where the DNA matches it firmly. Expanded clones are given a class, and other clones once, few, many or no size at all.

len	v_gene	j_gene	d_gene	abundance	CDR3aa	CDR3nt
13	TRBV5-1	TRBJ2-1	-	-	CASSFHQGNEQFF	TGCGCCAGCAGCTTTCATCAGGGCAATGAGCAGTTCTTC
11	TRBV20-1	TRBJ2-2	-	-	CSAIPAGELFF	TGCAGTGCCATCCCGGCCGGGGAGCTGTTTTTT
18	TRBV5-6	TRBJ1-2	-	-	CASSLLSRVPGTNYGYTF	TGTGCCAGCAGCTTGCTATCTCGGGTGCCGGGAACTAACTATGGCTACACCTTC
15	TRBV19	TRBJ2-1	TRBD1	many	CASSMMGQGYNEQFF	TGTGCCAGTAGTATGATGGGACAGGGGTACAATGAGCAGTTCTTC
14	TRBV29-1	TRBJ1-2	-	-	CSVPRTESIFDRSF	TGCAGCGTACCCAGGACAGAAAGTATTTTTGACAGGTCGTTC
15	TRBV5-1	TRBJ1-5	-	-	CASSSTAGGNQPQHF	TGCGCCAGCAGCTCGACAGCGGGCGGCAATCAGCCCCAGCATTTT
16	TRBV4-1	TRBJ1-4	TRBD1	-	CASSQEGTGGNEKLFF	TGCGCCAGCAGCCAAGAGGGGACAGGGGGTAATGAAAAACTGTTTTTT
14	TRBV30	TRBJ1-2	-	-	CAWSTGGKIYGYTF	TGTGCCTGGAGTACGGGGGGAAAGATCTATGGCTACACCTTC
15	TRBV6-5	TRBJ1-4	-	-	CASSRPQGTNEKLFF	TGTGCCAGCAGCAGGCCCCAGGGGACTAATGAAAAACTGTTTTTT
16	TRBV4-1	TRBJ2-7	TRBD1	-	CASSHRYGQGSDEQYF	TGCGCCAGCAGCCACAGATATGGACAGGGCTCGGACGAGCAGTACTTC
16	TRBV4-1	TRBJ1-2	-	-	CASSQERQVLLGGYTF	TGCGCCAGCAGCCAAGAGAGACAGGTCCTGCTCGGCGGCTACACCTTC
15	TRBV9	TRBJ1-6	TRBD1	-	CASSAQGQYNSPLHF	TGTGCCAGCAGCGCCCAGGGACAGTATAATTCACCCCTCCACTTT
12	TRBV5-1	TRBJ2-7	-	once	CASSGAGTEQYF	TGCGCCAGCAGCGGAGCAGGGACTGAGCAGTACTTC
15	TRBV5-1	TRBJ2-1	TRBD2	-	CAIPSGGHSYNEQFF	TGCGCCATCCCTAGCGGGGGGCATTCCTACAATGAGCAGTTCTTC
17	TRBV24-1	TRBJ2-2	-	-	CATSDWSPLEANGELFF	TGTGCCACCAGTGATTGGAGCCCCTTGGAGGCGAACGGGGAGCTGTTTTTT
15	TRBV3-1/TRBV3-2	TRBJ1-4	-	-	CASSQIDRLNEKLFF	TGTGCCAGCAGCCAAATTGACAGGTTAAATGAAAAACTGTTTTTT
14	TRBV5-8	TRBJ1-2	-	-	CASSSTGANSGYTF	TGTGCCAGCAGCTCTACTGGGGCAAATTCTGGCTACACCTTC
12	TRBV18	TRBJ2-7	-	few	CASSPSMDEQYF	TGTGCCAGCTCCCCCAGTATGGACGAGCAGTACTTC
15	TRBV18	TRBJ2-3	TRBD1	-	CASSPPAGGRDTQYF	TGTGCCAGCTCACCACCCGCAGGGGGCAGAGATACGCAGTATTTT
15	TRBV9	TRBJ2-3	-	-	CASSEEGPSTDTQYF	TGTGCCAGCAGCGAGGAGGGACCTAGCACAGATACGCAGTATTTT
13	TRBV30	TRBJ1-1	-	-	CAWIASGDTEAFF	TGTGCCTGGATCGCCTCAGGGGACACTGAAGCTTTCTTT
13	TRBV2	TRBJ1-2	-	-	CASSPGGEDGYTF	TGTGCCAGCAGCCCTGGGGGCGAGGATGGCTACACCTTC
14	TRBV5-1	TRBJ2-7	TRBD1	-	CASSLTTGNYEQYF	TGCGCCAGCAGCTTGACGACAGGGAATTACGAGCAGTACTTC
15	TRBV11-3	TRBJ1-1	TRBD1	-	CASSPSRQGNTEAFF	TGTGCCAGCAGCCCATCCCGACAGGGGAACACTGAAGCTTTCTTT
13	TRBV6-1	TRBJ1-1	-	-	CASSESGVNEAFF	TGTGCCAGCAGTGAATCGGGGGTTAATGAAGCTTTCTTT
20	TRBV7-8	TRBJ1-2	TRBD1	-	CASSLGASRDSLHSNYGYTF	TGTGCCAGCAGCTTAGGTGCATCCCGGGACAGCCTACACTCTAACTATGGCTACACCTTC
13	TRBV27	TRBJ2-7	TRBD1	-	CASTSGQGTKQYF	TGTGCCAGCACTTCCGGACAGGGAACAAAGCAGTACTTC
13	TRBV12-3/TRBV12-4	TRBJ2-5	-	-	CASSLQGGETQYF	TGTGCCAGCAGTTTACAGGGTGGGGAGACCCAGTACTTC
15	TRBV9	TRBJ1-3	-	-	CASSGGGKAGNTIYF	TGTGCCAGCAGCGGTGGGGGGAAAGCTGGCAACACCATATATTTT
11	TRBV29-1	TRBJ1-2	-	-	CSVGSSVGYTF	TGCAGCGTTGGGTCGAGCGTTGGCTACACCTTC
15	TRBV25-1	TRBJ1-2	TRBD1	-	CASSEAGGFGYGYTF	TGTGCCAGCAGTGAAGCAGGGGGCTTTGGCTATGGCTACACCTTC
15	TRBV19	TRBJ1-1	-	-	CASVGYRAGQTEAFF	TGTGCCAGCGTTGGATACAGGGCAGGTCAAACTGAAGCTTTCTTT
16	TRBV5-1	TRBJ2-1	TRBD1	-	CASSGGGQGLRTEQFF	TGCGCCAGCAGCGGCGGGGGACAGGGGCTCCGGACCGAGCAGTTCTTC
13	TRBV28	TRBJ1-2	-	-	CASSLQGNYGYTF	TGTGCCAGCAGTTTACAGGGGAACTATGGCTACACCTTC
18	TRBV7-9	TRBJ2-2	TRBD2	-	CASSTRLAGVTNTGELFF	TGTGCCAGCAGCACCCGACTAGCGGGGGTGACGAACACCGGGGAGCTGTTTTTT
13	TRBV12-5	TRBJ2-3	TRBD1	-	CASGSTGSDTQYF	TGTGCTAGTGGTTCGACAGGGTCAGATACGCAGTATTTT
12	TRBV7-2	TRBJ1-2	-	-	CASSLTVAGYTF	TGTGCCAGCAGCTTGACAGTGGCTGGCTACACCTTC
13	TRBV12-5	TRBJ1-5	-	once	CASGLSFVAAQHF	TGTGCTAGTGGTTTATCATTTGTGGCAGCCCAGCATTTT
14	TRBV6-5	TRBJ1-4	-	-	CASSYDSRNEKLFF	TGTGCCAGCAGTTACGACAGCCGTAATGAAAAACTGTTTTTT
17	TRBV5-1	TRBJ2-2	-	few	CASSFGLTGSGTGELFF	TGCGCCAGCAGCTTTGGTCTGACAGGTTCGGGCACCGGGGAGCTGTTTTTT
17	TRBV19	TRBJ2-6	TRBD1	-	CASSINTGGAGANVLTF	TGTGCCAGTAGTATCAACACAGGGGGCGCTGGGGCCAACGTCCTGACTTTC
12	TRBV9	TRBJ2-5	-	-	CASSGDSWAQYF	TGTGCCAGCAGCGGGGACTCATGGGCCCAGTACTTC
13	TRBV25-1	TRBJ2-7	TRBD1	-	CASRGQVLGEQYF	TGTGCCAGCAGAGGACAGGTTCTAGGCGAGCAGTACTTC
17	TRBV27	TRBJ1-5	-	once	CASSLRGRGGFNQPQHF	TGTGCCAGCAGTTTAAGAGGCAGGGGAGGGTTCAATCAGCCCCAGCATTTT
13	TRBV7-2	TRBJ1-1	-	-	CASSVRGNTEAFF	TGTGCCAGCAGCGTCCGCGGAAACACTGAAGCTTTCTTT